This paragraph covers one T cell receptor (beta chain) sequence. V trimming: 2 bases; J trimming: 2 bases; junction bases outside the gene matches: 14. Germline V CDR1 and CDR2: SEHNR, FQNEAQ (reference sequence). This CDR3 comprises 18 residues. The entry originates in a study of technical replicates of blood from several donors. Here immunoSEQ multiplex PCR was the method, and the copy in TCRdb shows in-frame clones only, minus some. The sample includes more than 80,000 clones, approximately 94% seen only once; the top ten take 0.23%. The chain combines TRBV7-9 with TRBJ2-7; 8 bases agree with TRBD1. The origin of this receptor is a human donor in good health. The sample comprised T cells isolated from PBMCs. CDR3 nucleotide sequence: TGTGCCAGCAGCTTATCCCTTAGGACAGGGAAAGGCGCCTACGAGCAGTACTTC. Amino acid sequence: CASSLSLRTGKGAYEQYF. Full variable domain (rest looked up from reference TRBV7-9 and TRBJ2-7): DTGVSQNPRHKITKRGQNVTFRCDPISEHNRLYWYRQTLGQGPEFLTYFQNEAQLEKSRLLSDRFSAERPKGSFSTLEIQRTEQGDSAMYLCASSLSLRTGKGAYEQYFGPGTRLTVT.